This T cell receptor beta chain was captured in a study of sequential checkpoint blockade in melanoma. Assay: immunoSEQ multiplex PCR; the TCRdb copy retains only in-frame clones and omits some. The data show some 15,000 clones, 93% seen once. Stated treatment: randomized to nivolumab then ipilimumab (arm A) or the reverse (arm B). PBMC sorting kept live CD3+CD8+ cells without CD19 or CD56. The CDR3 sequence is 11 residues long. Germline V lookup: CDR1 KGHSH, CDR2 LQKENI. Trimming left V 8 bases short and J 5 bases short, with 10 bases between. The J gene is TRBJ2-7, the V gene TRBV18, with D unresolved. This sequence was found in a human donor with melanoma. The source was CD8+ T cells sorted from blood (inferred from file names), collected from a patient given nivolumab and ipilimumab in sequence. CDR3 protein: CASQADDEQYF. CDR3 DNA sequence: TGTGCCAGCCAGGCAGATGACGAGCAGTACTTC.